This section outlines one T cell receptor (beta chain) sequence together with its context. The data derive from a study of blood T cell repertoires in COVID-19. Whole-study context: Collection of acute and convalescent COVID-19 samples took place in the United States, Italy and Spain. In each case, the material was cDNA or gDNA derived from T cells, B-cell-depleted T cells, or PBMCs.

Unmatched junction bases numbered 7, after V lost 0 bases and J lost 3 bases. In germline, CDR1 is SNHLY, CDR2 FYNNEI. This CDR3 has 17 residues. Authors' data handling: How many nucleated cells were present was estimated from reference gene primer amplification. Sequencing used immunoSEQ multiplex PCR; TCRdb keeps in-frame clones, though not all of them. V and J calls and clone size are given by that table; D and trimming were obtained from the DNA. The repertoire includes about 71,000 clones, roughly 89% of them detected once, and 1.5% to 2.5% sits in the top ten. The clonotype originates from a man aged 30-40 years with acute or convalescent COVID-19. The chain joins TRBV2 to TRBJ2-3; TRBD2 aligns across 9 bases. The sequenced material came from peripheral blood. The CDR3 reads CASSEALRAGGTDTQYF. CDR3 DNA: TGTGCCAGCAGTGAAGCGCTTCGGGCGGGGGGGACAGATACGCAGTATTTT.